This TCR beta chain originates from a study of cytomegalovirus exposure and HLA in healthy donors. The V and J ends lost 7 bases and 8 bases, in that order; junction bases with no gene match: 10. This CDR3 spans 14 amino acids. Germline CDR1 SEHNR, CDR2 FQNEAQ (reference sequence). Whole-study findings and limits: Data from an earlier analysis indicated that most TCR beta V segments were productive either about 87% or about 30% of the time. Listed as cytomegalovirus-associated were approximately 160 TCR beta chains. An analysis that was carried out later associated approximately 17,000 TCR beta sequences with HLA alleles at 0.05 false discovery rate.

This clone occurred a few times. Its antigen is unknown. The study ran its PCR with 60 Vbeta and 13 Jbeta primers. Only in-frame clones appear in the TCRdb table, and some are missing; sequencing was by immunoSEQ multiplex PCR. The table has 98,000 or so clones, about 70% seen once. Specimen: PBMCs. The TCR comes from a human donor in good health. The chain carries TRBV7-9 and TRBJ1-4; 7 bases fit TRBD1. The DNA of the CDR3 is TGTGCCAGCACCCCGGACAGGCCAAACGAAAAACTGTTTTTT. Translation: CASTPDRPNEKLFF.